One sample yielded the 30 T cell receptor beta chains listed below, sequenced in a study of blood T cells in healthy people across ages. Then a second PCR, running roughly 7 to 11 cycles, was carried out with a sample-barcoded 5' primer and a J-beta primer mix. TCRdb redid the calling of the 5' RACE reads with MiXCR, one entry per CDR3 protein. The data contain roughly 1,800,000 distinct CDR3 sequences, about 49% of them singletons. Source material: blood. Receptors originate from a woman between 40 and 50 years old in good health.

The rearrangement links TRBV20-1 to TRBJ1-6; D might be TRBD1 (5 bases). The CDR3 runs to 13 residues. CDR1 is DFQATT, CDR2 SNEGSKA, per germline (reference sequence). V lost 4 bases, J lost 9 bases, and 13 bases lay in between. In DNA, the CDR3 is TGCAGTGCTATGGCCGTGACAGTTTCACCCCTCCACTTT. It translates to CSAMAVTVSPLHF.

This clonotype showed up just a few times. This chain joins TRBV5-1 and TRBJ2-3; 13 bases are shared with TRBD2. Germline loops: CDR1 SGHRS, CDR2 YFSETQ. The V gene end was trimmed by 4 bases and the J gene end by 3 bases; junction bases not matched to a gene: 5. CDR3 length: 16 amino acids. The CDR3, as DNA: TGCGCCAGCAGCATCCGGACTAGCGGGGGAACAGATACGCAGTATTTT. As protein: CASSIRTSGGTDTQYF.

The rearrangement links TRBV12-3 or TRBV12-4 to TRBJ1-6; D remains unclear. The CDR3 sequence is 15 residues long. V was trimmed by 3 bases and J by 9 bases, leaving 15 bases between them. The DNA of the CDR3 is TGTGCCAGCAGTTTTTTAGCAGGCAGGAGTTCACCCCTCCACTTT. This sequence encodes CASSFLAGRSSPLHF.

This clonotype was detected only a few times. This chain joins TRBV6-2 or TRBV6-3 and TRBJ2-5; possibly TRBD2 for D (6 bases). CDR1 is MNHEY, CDR2 SVGEGT, per germline. This CDR3 spans 16 amino acids. Trimming removed 2 bases at V and 0 bases at J, with 13 bases between. The CDR3 loop is CASSYEGGAYQETQYF. CDR3 sequence (DNA): TGTGCCAGCAGTTACGAAGGCGGGGCTTACCAAGAGACCCAGTACTTC.

The V and J genes are TRBV7-2 and TRBJ1-5; TRBD1 aligns across 7 bases. The V and J ends lost 5 bases and 4 bases, in that order; junction bases with no gene match: 11. Per germline, CDR1 SGHTA and CDR2 FQGNSA. The CDR3 has 16 residues. The CDR3 coding sequence is TGTGCCAGCAGCCTGACAGGGAATCTTGGAAATCAGCCCCAGCATTTT. Protein: CASSLTGNLGNQPQHF.

This chain links TRBV5-1 with TRBJ2-2, with D unresolved. Germline V gene data show CDR1 as SGHRS and CDR2 as YFSETQ. Trimming pared 0 bases from V and 6 bases from J, leaving 6 bases between. This CDR3 is 13 amino acids long. CDR3 residues: CASSLDYAGELFF. The CDR3 bases are TGCGCCAGCAGCTTGGACTACGCCGGGGAGCTGTTTTTT.

This chain's CDR3 is CASSLVGEGRSPLHF. The CDR3 DNA is TGTGCCAGCAGTTTAGTCGGGGAAGGAAGATCACCCCTCCACTTT. This chain joins TRBV28 and TRBJ1-6; D remains ambiguous. The CDR3 totals 15 residues. V was pared by 2 bases and J by 10 bases, with 15 bases between. Germline assignment: CDR1 MDHEN and CDR2 SYDVKM.

The rearrangement links TRBV2 to TRBJ1-6; 7 bases agree with TRBD1. Germline lookup yields CDR1 SNHLY and CDR2 FYNNEI. The CDR3 is made up of 14 amino acids. J gave up 9 bases and V 1 base, and 3 bases lay outside the gene matches. CDR3 sequence reads: CASSEGAGGSPLHF. CDR3 coding DNA: TGTGCCAGCAGTGAAGGGGCAGGGGGTTCACCCCTCCACTTT.

This clonotype rates as medium-sized. The chain employs TRBV12-3 or TRBV12-4 and TRBJ2-1, with D maybe TRBD2 (6 bases). V shed 5 bases and J shed 0 bases, with 14 bases lying between them. This CDR3 contains 16 residues. CDR3 sequence reads: CASSPPAGSSYNEQFF. In DNA, the CDR3 is TGTGCCAGCAGTCCCCCCGCGGGGAGCTCCTACAATGAGCAGTTCTTC.

The J gene is TRBJ2-1, the V gene TRBV28; 10 nucleotides match TRBD2. Germline V gene data show CDR1 as MDHEN and CDR2 as SYDVKM. V trimming: 5 bases; J trimming: 8 bases; junction bases outside the gene matches: 3. CDR3 length: 13 residues. DNA of the CDR3: TGTGCCAGCAGTAAGCGGGGGGGCGATGAGCAGTTCTTC. Translating it yields CASSKRGGDEQFF.

J is TRBJ2-2 and V is TRBV4-3; weak D call: TRBD2 (6 bases). Germline CDR1 is LGHNA and CDR2 is YSLEER. The germline V and J ends were trimmed by 5 bases and 1 base, with 17 bases remaining between them. The CDR3 runs 17 residues. The CDR3 DNA sequence: TGCGCCAGCAGCACGATTTTCGGGGGAGAGAACACCGGGGAGCTGTTTTTT. It encodes CASSTIFGGENTGELFF.

The chain carries TRBV5-1 and TRBJ2-5; 12 bases match TRBD2. The CDR3 spans 15 residues. The germline CDR1 and CDR2 sequences are SGHRS and YFSETQ. With 4 bases clipped from V and 5 bases from J, the junction kept 6 bases outside the gene matches. The CDR3: CASSVGTSGLETQYF. The CDR3 bases are TGCGCCAGCAGCGTGGGGACTAGCGGGTTGGAGACCCAGTACTTC.

The rearrangement uses TRBV7-9 and TRBJ1-2; D is perhaps TRBD1 (6 bases). CDR1 SEHNR and CDR2 FQNEAQ come from the germline V gene (reference sequence). The V gene lost 1 base and the J gene lost 3 bases, with 15 bases spanning the gap. The CDR3 runs to 16 residues. The CDR3 here is CASSLENRDIYYGYTF. In DNA, the CDR3 is TGTGCCAGCAGCTTAGAGAATCGGGACATTTACTATGGCTACACCTTC.

This clonotype was observed a few times. The J gene is TRBJ2-1, the V gene TRBV11-2; TRBD1 matches 8 bases. In germline, CDR1 is SGHAT, CDR2 FQNNGV. V gave up 4 bases and J gave up 6 bases; unmatched junction bases: 14. This CDR3 region has 17 residues. The CDR3 nucleotides are TGTGCCAGCAGCTCCCTGACAGGGGTAAGGCCCCGCAATGAGCAGTTCTTC. This encodes CASSSLTGVRPRNEQFF.

This clonotype was detected only a few times. The rearrangement uses TRBV20-1 and TRBJ2-1; 9 bases agree with TRBD1. V lost 0 bases and J lost 3; bases outside the gene matches: 9. This CDR3 comprises 17 residues. Germline V gene lookup returns CDR1 DFQATT and CDR2 SNEGSKA (reference sequence). CDR3: CSARDYPTGGNYNEQFF. CDR3 coding DNA: TGCAGTGCTAGAGATTACCCGACAGGGGGTAACTACAATGAGCAGTTCTTC.

In the case of this clonotype: The junction departs from germline at one end; a sequencing error may be responsible. The rearrangement links TRBV6-2 or TRBV6-3 to TRBJ2-1, with D uncertain. The closer fit of TRBJ2-7 to the DNA end suggests the J call may be wrong. This CDR3 comprises 16 residues. Germline V gene lookup returns CDR1 MNHEY and CDR2 SVGEGT. DNA for the CDR3: TGTTCCAGCAGTCCCCATCAAACCGGCCGAGACAATGAGCAGTACTTC. Translation: CSSSPHQTGRDNEQYF.

The DNA for the CDR3 is TGCAGTGCTAGAGTACTCAGCCCTGACTATGGCTACACCTTC. As protein: CSARVLSPDYGYTF. The chain couples TRBV20-1 to TRBJ1-2; D gene uncertain. The CDR3 extends over 14 amino acids. The germline gives CDR1 DFQATT, CDR2 SNEGSKA (reference sequence). The V end lost 1 base, the J end lost 3 bases, and 12 bases lay between the germline ends.

V is TRBV5-1 and J is TRBJ1-2, with 8 nucleotides matching TRBD1. Germline CDR1 reads SGHRS; CDR2 reads YFSETQ. Trimming cost V 3 bases and J 6 bases; bases outside gene matches: 7. The CDR3 is 14 amino acids. The DNA for the CDR3 is TGCGCCAGCAGCTCCGGACAGGGTACGCATGGCTACACCTTC. The encoded protein is CASSSGQGTHGYTF.

This chain links TRBV5-1 with TRBJ2-1, with 11 bases identical to TRBD2. The ends lost 4 bases at V and 7 bases at J; junction bases unmatched: 10. This CDR3 region has 16 residues. Per the germline V gene, CDR1 is SGHRS and CDR2 is YFSETQ. CDR3 sequence: CASSKLTSGGTNEQFF. The CDR3 bases are TGCGCCAGCAGCAAATTAACTAGCGGGGGTACGAATGAGCAGTTCTTC.

The rearrangement links TRBV7-9 to TRBJ1-2; TRBD1 matches at 8 bases. V dropped 4 bases and J dropped 0; count of bases not matched to a gene: 4. The CDR3 is 15 residues long. From germline, CDR1 is SEHNR and CDR2 FQNEAQ (reference sequence). The CDR3 coding sequence is TGTGCCAGCAGCTCCAGGGGACAGGCTAACTATGGCTACACCTTC. Translated, it gives CASSSRGQANYGYTF. The whole variable domain, filled in from reference TRBV7-9 and TRBJ1-2, reads DTGVSQNPRHKITKRGQNVTFRCDPISEHNRLYWYRQTLGQGPEFLTYFQNEAQLEKSRLLSDRFSAERPKGSFSTLEIQRTEQGDSAMYLCASSSRGQANYGYTFGSGTRLTVV.

This clonotype was observed a handful of times. This sequence joins TRBV7-2 and TRBJ2-5, with no clear D. This CDR3 spans 12 amino acids. Per germline, CDR1 SGHTA and CDR2 FQGNSA. V was trimmed by 3 bases and J by 7 bases, leaving 9 bases between them. CDR3 amino acids: CASSLPFGTQYF. CDR3 in DNA: TGTGCCAGCAGCTTGCCATTTGGGACCCAGTACTTC.

The chain couples TRBV6-5 to TRBJ1-4, with D perhaps TRBD1 (6 bases). The CDR3 has 15 amino acids. V was shortened by 7 bases and J by 8 bases, with 20 bases between the two germline ends. Germline CDR1 MNHEY, CDR2 SVGAGI. The CDR3 nucleotides read TGTGCCAGCACCGACCGGGGGCCAATGGGGGAAAAACTGTTTTTT. The encoded protein is CASTDRGPMGEKLFF.

This clonotype has just a few counts. The chain recombines TRBV6-6 with TRBJ2-5; 7 nucleotides match TRBD2. CDR1 MNHNY and CDR2 SVGAGI come from the germline V gene (reference sequence). V shed 5 bases and J 2 bases; nucleotides not matched to a gene: 8. This CDR3 spans 15 amino acids. CDR3 DNA sequence: TGTGCCAGCAGTGGGTACCCTAGCGGACAAGAGACCCAGTACTTC. Protein: CASSGYPSGQETQYF.

This chain joins TRBV28 and TRBJ1-5; maybe TRBD1 (5 bases). V lost 10 bases to trimming and J lost 4 bases, with 17 bases between them. This CDR3 comprises 14 residues. CDR1 and CDR2 from the germline V gene are MDHEN and SYDVKM. CDR3 region: CATNTGTLNQPQHF. The DNA for the CDR3 is TGTGCCACCAACACAGGTACTCTTAATCAGCCCCAGCATTTT. The variable domain in full, with the rest retrieved from reference TRBV28 and TRBJ1-5, is DVKVTQSSRYLVKRTGEKVFLECVQDMDHENMFWYRQDPGLGLRLIYFSYDVKMKEKGDIPEGYSVSREKKERFSLILESASTNQTSMYLCATNTGTLNQPQHFGDGTRLSIL.

The rearrangement links TRBV10-3 to TRBJ1-2; no reliable D call. CDR1 is ENHRY and CDR2 is SYGVKD in the germline V gene. This CDR3 is built from 13 residues. Trimming pared 4 bases from V and 3 bases from J, leaving 9 bases between. CDR3 sequence: CAISGVAHYGYTF. The CDR3 DNA sequence: TGTGCCATCAGTGGTGTGGCCCACTATGGCTACACCTTC.

The chain couples TRBV27 to TRBJ2-7, with D tentatively TRBD2 (5 bases). The germline V gene encodes CDR1 MNHEY and CDR2 SMNVEV (reference sequence). This CDR3 is built from 15 residues. With 6 bases removed from V and 1 base from J, the gap between germline ends came to 16 bases. The CDR3 bases are TGTGCCAGCAGAGGGAGTGGCTATTGGTCCTACGAGCAGTACTTC. Translated, it gives CASRGSGYWSYEQYF.

The J gene is TRBJ2-7, the V gene TRBV6-5; unclear D gene. CDR3 length: 14 residues. V was trimmed by 5 bases and J by 7 bases, leaving 18 bases between them. Germline V gives CDR1 MNHEY, CDR2 SVGAGI. DNA of the CDR3: TGTGCCAGCAGTCTTCTGAGCTCCTACAATGAGCAGTACTTC. Its translation: CASSLLSSYNEQYF.

This chain links TRBV21-1 with TRBJ1-1; the table gives TRBD1 as D, unverified against the DNA. TRBV21-1 is flagged as a pseudogene. The CDR3 covers 15 residues. CDR3 sequence: CASSKGRTKETEAFF. In nucleotides, the CDR3 is TGTGCCAGCAGCAAAGGTAGGACAAAGGAGACTGAAGCTTTCTTT.

This clonotype has a handful of counts. V gene TRBV12-3 or TRBV12-4 combines with J gene TRBJ2-1, with D perhaps TRBD2 (5 bases). Trimming stripped 6 bases from V and 7 bases from J, with 10 bases between. The CDR3 extends over 12 amino acids. The CDR3: CASRETGNEQFF. The CDR3 DNA follows: TGTGCCAGCAGGGAAACGGGGAATGAGCAGTTCTTC.

About this clonotype itself: Germline and junction disagree at one end, which may indicate a read error. The rearrangement joins TRBV27 to TRBJ2-1, with D possibly matching TRBD2 (7 bases). Looked up from germline, CDR1 is MNHEY and CDR2 is SMNVEV (reference sequence). The length of the CDR3 is 15 residues. The CDR3 loop reads CASSRSGGQFNQQFF. CDR3 bases: TGTGCCAGCAGCCGATCGGGGGGCCAGTTCAATCAGCAGTTCTTC.